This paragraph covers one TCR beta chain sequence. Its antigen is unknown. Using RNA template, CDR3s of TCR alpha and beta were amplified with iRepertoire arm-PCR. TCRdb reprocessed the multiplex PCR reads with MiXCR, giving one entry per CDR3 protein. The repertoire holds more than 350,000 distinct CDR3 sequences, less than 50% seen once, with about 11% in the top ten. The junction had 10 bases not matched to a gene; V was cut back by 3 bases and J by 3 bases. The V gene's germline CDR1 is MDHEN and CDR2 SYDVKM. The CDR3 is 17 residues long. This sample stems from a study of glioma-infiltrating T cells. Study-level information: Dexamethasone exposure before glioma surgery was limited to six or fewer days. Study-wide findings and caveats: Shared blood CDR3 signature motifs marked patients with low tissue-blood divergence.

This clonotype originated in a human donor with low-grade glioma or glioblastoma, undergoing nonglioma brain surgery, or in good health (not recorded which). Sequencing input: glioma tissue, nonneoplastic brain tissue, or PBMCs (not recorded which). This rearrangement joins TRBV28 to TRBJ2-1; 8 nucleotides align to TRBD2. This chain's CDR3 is CASSFLRAGGFYNEQFF. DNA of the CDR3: TGTGCCAGCAGTTTCCTTCGGGCGGGAGGATTCTACAATGAGCAGTTCTTC.